The rows below give T cell receptor beta chains drawn from one sample of a study of CD4 and CD8 cells across lung adenocarcinoma regions. One entry per CDR3 protein, called by TCRdb with MiXCR from the PCR reads. The sample has under 3,500 distinct CDR3 sequences; around 42% are singletons. Sequenced: CD8+ T cells from the center of a lung tumor. These receptor sequences come from a male donor with lung adenocarcinoma. The CD4 and CD8 labels of this study may be unreliable. The CDR3 runs from the conserved cysteine through the conserved F or W. D genes are given only for firm matches. Rows give clone size only sometimes, using once, few, many, or a class for an expanded clone.

v_gene: TRBV6-5
abundance: large
d_gene: NA
j_gene: TRBJ2-1
CDR3nt: TGTGCCAGCAGTTACGGAGACCGCTCCAATGAGCAGTTCTTC
CDR3aa: CASSYGDRSNEQFF

v_gene: TRBV6-1
abundance: NA
d_gene: NA
j_gene: TRBJ2-3
CDR3nt: TGTGCCAGCACTGTGCGGGAATCCACAGATACGCAGTATTTT
CDR3aa: CASTVRESTDTQYF

v_gene: TRBV6-2/TRBV6-3
abundance: NA
d_gene: TRBD1
j_gene: TRBJ2-7
CDR3nt: TGTGCCAGCAGTTCCGGGACACAGGGGGCATTCTACGAGCAGTACTTC
CDR3aa: CASSSGTQGAFYEQYF

v_gene: TRBV12-5
abundance: NA
d_gene: NA
j_gene: TRBJ2-1
CDR3nt: TGTGCTAGTGGTTTGGTAATCGGTAATACCTACAATGAGCAGTTCTTC
CDR3aa: CASGLVIGNTYNEQFF

v_gene: TRBV5-1
abundance: NA
d_gene: NA
j_gene: TRBJ2-5
CDR3nt: TGCGCCAGCAGCTTGGGGACAGGGAGCGGGAGTACCCAGTACTTC
CDR3aa: CASSLGTGSGSTQYF

v_gene: TRBV25-1
abundance: NA
d_gene: TRBD2
j_gene: TRBJ2-5
CDR3nt: TGTGCCAGCACTCGGACTAGCGGAGCTGGCAAAGATACCCAGTACTTC
CDR3aa: CASTRTSGAGKDTQYF

v_gene: TRBV6-1
abundance: medium-sized
d_gene: TRBD2
j_gene: TRBJ2-1
CDR3nt: TGTGCCAGCAGCGGGACTAGCGGGAGTAGGCATGAGCAGTTCTTC
CDR3aa: CASSGTSGSRHEQFF

v_gene: TRBV27
abundance: medium-sized
d_gene: TRBD2
j_gene: TRBJ2-1
CDR3nt: TGTGCCAGCAGTTTACTAGCGGGAGCGCAAAACAATGAGCAGTTCTTC
CDR3aa: CASSLLAGAQNNEQFF

v_gene: TRBV12-3/TRBV12-4
abundance: medium-sized
d_gene: NA
j_gene: TRBJ2-3
CDR3nt: TGTGCCAGCAGACCGAACCGGGACGGCCCCGATACGCAGTATTTT
CDR3aa: CASRPNRDGPDTQYF

v_gene: TRBV6-5
abundance: NA
d_gene: TRBD2
j_gene: TRBJ2-5
CDR3nt: TGTGCCAGCAGTTCTCGGACTAGCGGGAGGATTGAATATAAAGAGACCCAGTACTTC
CDR3aa: CASSSRTSGRIEYKETQYF

v_gene: TRBV6-1
abundance: few
d_gene: NA
j_gene: TRBJ1-5
CDR3nt: TGTGCCAGCAGGACAGGATATAGCAATCAGCCCCAGCATTTT
CDR3aa: CASRTGYSNQPQHF

v_gene: TRBV6-1
abundance: NA
d_gene: NA
j_gene: TRBJ1-2
CDR3nt: TGTGCCAGTTCGCCCCCCCGGGGGGGCTACACCTTC
CDR3aa: CASSPPRGGYTF

v_gene: TRBV10-2
abundance: NA
d_gene: NA
j_gene: TRBJ2-1
CDR3nt: TGCGCCAGCAGTGCAGGGCCCGGGGGCTCCTACAATGAGCAGTTCTTC
CDR3aa: CASSAGPGGSYNEQFF

v_gene: TRBV4-1
abundance: NA
d_gene: NA
j_gene: TRBJ2-3
CDR3nt: TGCGCCAGCAGCCACCCACACTCTAGCACAGATACGCAGTATTTT
CDR3aa: CASSHPHSSTDTQYF

v_gene: TRBV10-1
abundance: medium-sized
d_gene: NA
j_gene: TRBJ2-1
CDR3nt: TGCGCCAGCAGCCCGACTATGAGGGCTGAGCAGTTCTTC
CDR3aa: CASSPTMRAEQFF

v_gene: TRBV7-2
abundance: medium-sized
d_gene: NA
j_gene: TRBJ2-1
CDR3nt: TGTGCCAGCAGCAAGCCTGGGTCCTACGAGCAGTTCTTC
CDR3aa: CASSKPGSYEQFF

v_gene: TRBV6-4
abundance: NA
d_gene: TRBD1
j_gene: TRBJ2-1
CDR3nt: TGTGCCAGCAGCGCCTTCTCGGGACAGGTCGATGAGCAGTTCTTC
CDR3aa: CASSAFSGQVDEQFF

v_gene: TRBV12-3/TRBV12-4
abundance: NA
d_gene: NA
j_gene: TRBJ2-3
CDR3nt: TGTGCCAGCAGTTCCCCCTGGGGCGGGGACACAGATACGCAGTATTTT
CDR3aa: CASSSPWGGDTDTQYF

v_gene: TRBV5-1
abundance: once
d_gene: NA
j_gene: TRBJ2-3
CDR3nt: TGCGCCAGCAGCCAGGATATCACAGATACGCAGTATTTT
CDR3aa: CASSQDITDTQYF

v_gene: TRBV10-3
abundance: NA
d_gene: NA
j_gene: TRBJ2-2
CDR3nt: TGTGCCATCAGCGTTGTAAACACCGGGGAGCTGTTTTTT
CDR3aa: CAISVVNTGELFF

v_gene: TRBV6-1
abundance: medium-sized
d_gene: NA
j_gene: TRBJ2-3
CDR3nt: TGTGCCAGCAGTGATGGGATGGGGGCGCAGTATTTT
CDR3aa: CASSDGMGAQYF

v_gene: TRBV10-3
abundance: NA
d_gene: NA
j_gene: TRBJ2-7
CDR3nt: TGTGCCATCAGTGACAGCTACGAGCAGTACTTC
CDR3aa: CAISDSYEQYF

v_gene: TRBV7-3
abundance: NA
d_gene: NA
j_gene: TRBJ2-3
CDR3nt: TGTGCCAGCAGCCGAATGGGAGGCTCGAGCACAGATACGCAGTACTTT
CDR3aa: CASSRMGGSSTDTQYF

v_gene: TRBV5-1
abundance: NA
d_gene: TRBD2
j_gene: TRBJ2-1
CDR3nt: TGCGCCAGCAGCTTAGGGACTAGCGGGAGGACTACGGATGAGCAGTTCTTC
CDR3aa: CASSLGTSGRTTDEQFF

v_gene: TRBV7-2
abundance: NA
d_gene: TRBD2
j_gene: TRBJ2-1
CDR3nt: TGTGCCAGCAGCTTAGAGGATTGGCGGGGGACCCAGTTCTTC
CDR3aa: CASSLEDWRGTQFF

v_gene: TRBV11-1
abundance: NA
d_gene: TRBD2
j_gene: TRBJ2-1
CDR3nt: TGTGCCAGCACCGTAGCGGGAGTGGTAAATGAGCAGTTCTTC
CDR3aa: CASTVAGVVNEQFF

v_gene: TRBV6-5
abundance: NA
d_gene: TRBD1
j_gene: TRBJ1-6
CDR3nt: TGTGCCGGCAGTTACACCGGGACAGAGGATTCACCCCACCACTTT
CDR3aa: CAGSYTGTEDSPHHF

v_gene: TRBV27
abundance: large
d_gene: NA
j_gene: TRBJ2-7
CDR3nt: TGTGCCAGCAGTTTCGTCAGCTCCTACGAGCAGTACTTC
CDR3aa: CASSFVSSYEQYF

v_gene: TRBV6-1
abundance: NA
d_gene: TRBD1
j_gene: TRBJ2-1
CDR3nt: TGTGCCAGCAGAAGGACAGGGATTGTGGAGACCCAGTTCTTC
CDR3aa: CASRRTGIVETQFF

v_gene: TRBV5-1
abundance: NA
d_gene: NA
j_gene: TRBJ2-1
CDR3nt: TGCGCCAGCAGCTTGGGGACAGGGAGCGGGAGTACCCAGTTCTTC
CDR3aa: CASSLGTGSGSTQFF

v_gene: TRBV6-1
abundance: NA
d_gene: NA
j_gene: TRBJ2-7
CDR3nt: TGTGCCAGCATAATAGGGACTTCCTACAATGAGCAGTACTTC
CDR3aa: CASIIGTSYNEQYF

v_gene: TRBV4-3
abundance: NA
d_gene: TRBD2
j_gene: TRBJ2-7
CDR3nt: TGCGCCAGCAGCCAAGCCGCGACTAGCACCTCCTACGAGCAGTACTTC
CDR3aa: CASSQAATSTSYEQYF

v_gene: TRBV6-1
abundance: few
d_gene: NA
j_gene: TRBJ2-1
CDR3nt: TGTGCCAGCAGTGCACGTAGGGCAGTCCACTCCTACAATGAGCAGTTCTTC
CDR3aa: CASSARRAVHSYNEQFF

v_gene: TRBV4-3
abundance: few
d_gene: TRBD2
j_gene: TRBJ2-7
CDR3nt: TGCGCCAGCAGCCAACTAGCGGGAGCAGCCTACGAGCAGTACTTC
CDR3aa: CASSQLAGAAYEQYF

v_gene: TRBV11-2
abundance: NA
d_gene: NA
j_gene: TRBJ2-5
CDR3nt: TGTGCCAGCAGCTTAGGTCTTGGGGAGACCCGGTACTTC
CDR3aa: CASSLGLGETRYF

v_gene: TRBV6-1
abundance: medium-sized
d_gene: TRBD2
j_gene: TRBJ2-1
CDR3nt: TGTGCCAGCAGTGAAAGGACTAGCGGGATAAATGAGCAGTTCTTC
CDR3aa: CASSERTSGINEQFF

v_gene: TRBV6-1
abundance: NA
d_gene: NA
j_gene: TRBJ2-3
CDR3nt: TGTGCCAGCGGCGCGGGGGCGGGAGCCAAAGATACGCAGTATTTT
CDR3aa: CASGAGAGAKDTQYF

v_gene: TRBV6-1
abundance: large
d_gene: NA
j_gene: TRBJ1-2
CDR3nt: TGTGCCAGCAGTGAACAGCCTGACTATGGCTACACCTTC
CDR3aa: CASSEQPDYGYTF

v_gene: TRBV3-1
abundance: few
d_gene: TRBD2
j_gene: TRBJ2-5
CDR3nt: TGTGCCAGCAGACTTAGCGGGAGAACGGAGACCCAGTACTTC
CDR3aa: CASRLSGRTETQYF

v_gene: TRBV6-7
abundance: NA
d_gene: NA
j_gene: TRBJ1-5
CDR3nt: TGTGCCAGCACCCTCCCCCGGCAGCCCCAGCATTTT
CDR3aa: CASTLPRQPQHF

v_gene: TRBV5-1
abundance: few
d_gene: TRBD1
j_gene: TRBJ2-7
CDR3nt: TGCGCCAGCAGCTTGGACAGGGGGAATATGTACGAGCAGTACTTC
CDR3aa: CASSLDRGNMYEQYF

v_gene: TRBV6-1
abundance: NA
d_gene: TRBD1
j_gene: TRBJ2-3
CDR3nt: TGTGCCAGCAGTGGGACAGGGGGCGCAGATACGCAGTATTTT
CDR3aa: CASSGTGGADTQYF

v_gene: TRBV6-5
abundance: medium-sized
d_gene: NA
j_gene: TRBJ2-6
CDR3nt: TGTGCCAGCAGTTCCGGGGGTGGGGCCAACGTCCTGACTTTC
CDR3aa: CASSSGGGANVLTF

v_gene: TRBV6-1
abundance: few
d_gene: TRBD1
j_gene: TRBJ2-7
CDR3nt: TGTGCCAGCAGTGACACCGACAGGGCGATGGGAGAGCAGTACTTC
CDR3aa: CASSDTDRAMGEQYF

v_gene: TRBV5-1
abundance: few
d_gene: NA
j_gene: TRBJ2-3
CDR3nt: TGCGCCAGCAGCACGGGGACGGGAGATACGCAGTATTTT
CDR3aa: CASSTGTGDTQYF

v_gene: TRBV6-1
abundance: medium-sized
d_gene: NA
j_gene: TRBJ1-5
CDR3nt: TGTGCCAGCAGTGCTGAACAGGGATTGGGCAATCAGCCCCAGCATTTT
CDR3aa: CASSAEQGLGNQPQHF

v_gene: TRBV6-4
abundance: NA
d_gene: TRBD1
j_gene: TRBJ2-1
CDR3nt: TGTGCCAGCAGTGCCAGGACAGGGGGAAATGAGCAGTTCTTC
CDR3aa: CASSARTGGNEQFF

v_gene: TRBV27
abundance: few
d_gene: TRBD1
j_gene: TRBJ2-7
CDR3nt: TGTGCCAGTAGAGAACAGGGGGGATCCTACGAGCAGTACTTC
CDR3aa: CASREQGGSYEQYF

v_gene: TRBV11-1
abundance: few
d_gene: TRBD2
j_gene: TRBJ2-5
CDR3nt: TGTGCCAGCAGCTTAAATGGGCTAGCGGGAGCCCAGTACTTC
CDR3aa: CASSLNGLAGAQYF

v_gene: TRBV6-1
abundance: NA
d_gene: TRBD2
j_gene: TRBJ2-2
CDR3nt: TGTGCCAGCTTTAGCGGGAGGGCGAACACAGGGACGCTGTTTTTT
CDR3aa: CASFSGRANTGTLFF

v_gene: TRBV6-1
abundance: NA
d_gene: NA
j_gene: TRBJ2-6
CDR3nt: TGTGCCAGCGGCGAACGCGCTAGTGGGGCCAACGTCCTGACTTTC
CDR3aa: CASGERASGANVLTF

v_gene: TRBV25-1
abundance: NA
d_gene: TRBD2
j_gene: TRBJ2-3
CDR3nt: TGTGCCAGCAGTCCGGGGTTTGGCGGGAGGACAGATACGCAGTATTTT
CDR3aa: CASSPGFGGRTDTQYF